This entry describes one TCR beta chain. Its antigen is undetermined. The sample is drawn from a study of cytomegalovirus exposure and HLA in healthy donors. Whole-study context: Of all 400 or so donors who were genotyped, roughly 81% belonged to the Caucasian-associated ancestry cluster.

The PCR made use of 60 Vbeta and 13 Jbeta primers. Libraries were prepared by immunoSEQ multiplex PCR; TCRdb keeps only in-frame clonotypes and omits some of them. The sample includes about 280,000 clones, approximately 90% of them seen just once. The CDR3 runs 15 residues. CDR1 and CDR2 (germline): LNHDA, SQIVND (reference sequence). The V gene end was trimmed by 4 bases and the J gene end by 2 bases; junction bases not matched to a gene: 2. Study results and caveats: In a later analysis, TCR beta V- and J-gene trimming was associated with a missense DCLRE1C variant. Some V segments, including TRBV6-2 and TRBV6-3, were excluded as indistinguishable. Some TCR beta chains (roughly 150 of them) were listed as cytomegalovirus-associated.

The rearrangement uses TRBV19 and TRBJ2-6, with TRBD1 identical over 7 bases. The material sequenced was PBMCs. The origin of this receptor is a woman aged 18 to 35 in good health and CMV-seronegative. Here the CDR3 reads CASSTDRAGANVLTF. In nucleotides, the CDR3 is TGTGCCAGTAGTACCGACAGGGCTGGGGCCAACGTCCTGACTTTC. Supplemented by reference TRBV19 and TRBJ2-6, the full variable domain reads DGGITQSPKYLFRKEGQNVTLSCEQNLNHDAMYWYRQDPGQGLRLIYYSQIVNDFQKGDIAEGYSVSREKKESFPLTVTSAQKNPTAFYLCASSTDRAGANVLTFGAGSRLTVL.